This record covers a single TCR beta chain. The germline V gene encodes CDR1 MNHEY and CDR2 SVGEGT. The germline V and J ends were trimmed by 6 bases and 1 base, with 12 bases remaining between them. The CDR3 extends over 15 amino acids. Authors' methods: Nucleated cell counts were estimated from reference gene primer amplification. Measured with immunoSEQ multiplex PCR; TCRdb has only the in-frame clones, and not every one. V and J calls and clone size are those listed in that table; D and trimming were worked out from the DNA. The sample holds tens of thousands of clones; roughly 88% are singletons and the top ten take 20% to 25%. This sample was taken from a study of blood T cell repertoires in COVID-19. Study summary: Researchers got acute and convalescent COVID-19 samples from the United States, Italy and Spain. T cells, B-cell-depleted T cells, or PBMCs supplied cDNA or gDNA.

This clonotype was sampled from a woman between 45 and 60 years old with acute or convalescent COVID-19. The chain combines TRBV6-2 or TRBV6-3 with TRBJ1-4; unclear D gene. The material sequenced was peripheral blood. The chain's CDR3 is CASSPGRVTNEKLFF. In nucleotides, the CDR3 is TGTGCCAGCAGCCCGGGTCGGGTAACTAATGAAAAACTGTTTTTT.